This T cell receptor (beta chain) was recorded in a study of blood T cells in healthy people across ages. General study results and limits: It was not known whether donors were CMV positive (a possible confounder of expanded clonotype changes).

In regard to this clonotype: Its antigen is not known.

The authors ran a second PCR of about 7 to 11 cycles using a sample-barcoded 5' primer and a J-beta primer mix. Tagging of each cDNA molecule was performed by a template-switch adaptor with 12 random nucleotides. MiXCR was run by TCRdb on the 5' RACE reads, yielding one entry per CDR3 protein. The profile shows approximately 1.5 million distinct CDR3 sequences, almost 35% of them singletons. The sequence came from a woman in her 30s in good health. Sequenced: blood.

The CDR3 spells CASSMAGQGTQYF. For the CDR3, the DNA is TGTGCCAGCAGTATGGCAGGCCAGGGTACCCAGTACTTC. The J gene is TRBJ2-5, the V gene TRBV27, with a tentative D call TRBD1 (5 bases). The germline CDR1 and CDR2 sequences are MNHEY and SMNVEV (reference sequence). The V gene lost 5 bases and the J gene lost 8 bases, with 15 bases spanning the gap. There are 13 residues in the CDR3.